This TCR beta chain was observed in a study of technical replicates of blood from a few donors. Data came from immunoSEQ multiplex PCR; TCRdb stores just in-frame clones and leaves some out. Among tens of thousands of clones listed, over 90% were seen once. V lost 1 base and J 2 bases, leaving 18 bases between the germline ends. Germline CDR1 GTSNPN, CDR2 SVGIG (reference sequence). The CDR3 contains 16 residues. The sequencing input was T cells isolated from PBMCs. This chain connects TRBV30 to TRBJ2-7, with D perhaps matching TRBD1 (6 bases). This sequence was found in a human donor in good health. The CDR3 bases are TGTGCCTGGAGTGGACCTAGGACAGCTCCAGCCTACGAGCAGTACTTC. Protein product: CAWSGPRTAPAYEQYF. Filled out from reference TRBV30 and TRBJ2-7, the complete variable domain reads SQTIHQWPATLVQPVGSPLSLECTVEGTSNPNLYWYRQAAGRGLQLLFYSVGIGQISSEVPQNLSASRPQDRQFILSSKKLLLSDSGFYLCAWSGPRTAPAYEQYFGPGTRLTVT.